This T cell receptor (beta chain) was captured by sequencing in a study of early T cells in non-severe SARS-CoV-2 infection. One entry per CDR3 protein results from TCRdb running MiXCR on the 5' RACE reads. The sample lists about 25,000 distinct CDR3 sequences, about 4% seen once, with 10% in the top ten. The trim removed 0 bases at V and 8 bases at J, leaving 7 bases unmatched. The CDR3 is 15 residues long. The germline V gene encodes CDR1 GTSNPN and CDR2 SVGIG (reference sequence). This clonotype was obtained from an adult who was a healthcare worker with PCR-confirmed SARS-CoV-2 infection or an uninfected control (not recorded which). The source material was whole blood. This chain links TRBV30 with TRBJ2-1; 10 bases align to TRBD2. The CDR3, as DNA: TGTGCCTGGAGTGTATCGACTAGCGGGCGCGATGAGCAGTTCTTC. The encoded protein is CAWSVSTSGRDEQFF. Using reference TRBV30 and TRBJ2-1 for the parts outside the CDR3, the full variable domain is SQTIHQWPATLVQPVGSPLSLECTVEGTSNPNLYWYRQAAGRGLQLLFYSVGIGQISSEVPQNLSASRPQDRQFILSSKKLLLSDSGFYLCAWSVSTSGRDEQFFGPGTRLTVL.